This is a list of T cell receptor beta chains from one sample in a study of T cell responses to AZD1222 COVID-19 vaccine. Assay used: immunoSEQ multiplex PCR; TCRdb lists only in-frame clones, some missing. The top ten hold 2.5% to 4% of the sample, which has approximately 130,000 clones, 80% to 95% seen once. The sequencing used peripheral blood, collected on day 0 of AZD1222 vaccination. Receptor source: an adult in good health. The CDR3 runs from the conserved cysteine through the conserved F or W. Fields, in order: clone size, D gene, V gene, J gene, CDR3 protein, CDR3 DNA. A D gene is named only where the DNA matches it firmly. Some rows mark clone size as missing; the rest say once, few, many or name a class of expanded clone.

clone_size: NA; d_call: NA; v_call: TRBV7-2; j_call: TRBJ2-1; cdr3_aa: CASSLAFSGDNEQFF; cdr3_nt: TGTGCCAGCAGCTTAGCGTTTTCTGGGGACAATGAGCAGTTCTTC
clone_size: NA; d_call: NA; v_call: TRBV30; j_call: TRBJ1-4; cdr3_aa: CAWSPGTSSEKLFF; cdr3_nt: TGTGCCTGGAGTCCTGGAACGTCGAGTGAAAAACTGTTTTTT
clone_size: NA; d_call: NA; v_call: TRBV4-2; j_call: TRBJ2-1; cdr3_aa: CASSQEKTVHNEQFF; cdr3_nt: TGTGCCAGCAGCCAAGAAAAGACGGTTCACAATGAGCAGTTCTTC
clone_size: NA; d_call: TRBD1; v_call: TRBV5-6; j_call: TRBJ2-7; cdr3_aa: CASSRTGPYEQYF; cdr3_nt: TGTGCCAGCAGCCGGACAGGCCCCTACGAGCAGTACTTC
clone_size: NA; d_call: NA; v_call: TRBV7-2; j_call: TRBJ2-1; cdr3_aa: CASSLAGPSNEQFF; cdr3_nt: TGTGCCAGCAGCTTAGCTGGGCCCAGCAATGAGCAGTTCTTC
clone_size: NA; d_call: NA; v_call: TRBV6-1; j_call: TRBJ1-1; cdr3_aa: CASSENGVEDTEAFF; cdr3_nt: TGTGCCAGCAGTGAAAATGGGGTAGAGGACACTGAAGCTTTCTTT
clone_size: NA; d_call: NA; v_call: TRBV28; j_call: TRBJ1-6; cdr3_aa: CASSLTVSPLHF; cdr3_nt: TGTGCCAGCAGTTTGACGGTCTCACCCCTCCACTTT
clone_size: NA; d_call: NA; v_call: TRBV5-8; j_call: TRBJ1-2; cdr3_aa: CASSPAPGGGYTF; cdr3_nt: TGTGCCAGCAGCCCGGCCCCGGGTGGGGGCTACACCTTC
clone_size: NA; d_call: TRBD2; v_call: TRBV7-3; j_call: TRBJ2-1; cdr3_aa: CASSILAGGLNEQFF; cdr3_nt: TGTGCCAGCAGCATACTAGCGGGAGGTCTTAATGAGCAGTTCTTC
clone_size: NA; d_call: NA; v_call: TRBV7-6; j_call: TRBJ2-2; cdr3_aa: CVSSLGPGGELFF; cdr3_nt: TGTGTCAGCAGCTTAGGACCAGGCGGGGAGCTGTTTTTT
clone_size: once; d_call: NA; v_call: TRBV28; j_call: TRBJ2-3; cdr3_aa: CASSRRYLSTDTQYF; cdr3_nt: TGTGCCAGCAGCCGTCGTTACCTAAGCACAGATACGCAGTATTTT
clone_size: NA; d_call: NA; v_call: TRBV5-1; j_call: TRBJ2-3; cdr3_aa: CASSLADRVDTQYF; cdr3_nt: TGCGCCAGCAGCTTGGCCGACCGGGTCGATACGCAGTATTTT
clone_size: once; d_call: NA; v_call: TRBV7-9; j_call: TRBJ1-3; cdr3_aa: CASSLDAGLRNTIYF; cdr3_nt: TGTGCCAGCAGCTTAGACGCAGGGCTTCGAAACACCATATATTTT
clone_size: NA; d_call: NA; v_call: TRBV7-2; j_call: TRBJ1-1; cdr3_aa: CASSLVSRATEAFF; cdr3_nt: TGTGCCAGCAGCTTAGTTTCCAGGGCCACTGAAGCTTTCTTT
clone_size: NA; d_call: NA; v_call: TRBV2; j_call: TRBJ2-1; cdr3_aa: CASRWRDYNEQFF; cdr3_nt: TGTGCCAGCAGGTGGCGTGATTACAATGAGCAGTTCTTC
clone_size: few; d_call: NA; v_call: TRBV29-1; j_call: TRBJ2-7; cdr3_aa: CSVEQGEGYEQYF; cdr3_nt: TGCAGCGTTGAACAGGGTGAGGGCTACGAGCAGTACTTC
clone_size: NA; d_call: NA; v_call: TRBV5-4; j_call: TRBJ2-7; cdr3_aa: CASSLDLSYEQYF; cdr3_nt: TGTGCCAGCAGCCTGGACCTCTCCTACGAGCAGTACTTC
clone_size: NA; d_call: NA; v_call: TRBV28; j_call: TRBJ1-5; cdr3_aa: CASSPDRSNQPQHF; cdr3_nt: TGTGCCAGCAGCCCTGACAGAAGCAATCAGCCCCAGCATTTT
clone_size: NA; d_call: TRBD1; v_call: TRBV7-9; j_call: TRBJ1-1; cdr3_aa: CASSPQGATEAFF; cdr3_nt: TGTGCCAGCAGCCCACAGGGGGCCACTGAAGCTTTCTTT
clone_size: NA; d_call: NA; v_call: TRBV14; j_call: TRBJ2-5; cdr3_aa: CASSRGNQETQYF; cdr3_nt: TGTGCCAGCAGCCGAGGGAACCAAGAGACCCAGTACTTC
clone_size: NA; d_call: NA; v_call: TRBV6-1; j_call: TRBJ1-5; cdr3_aa: CASSEAKKFGTLDLHQPQHF; cdr3_nt: TGTGCCAGCAGTGAAGCGAAAAAATTCGGGACATTAGATTTACATCAGCCCCAGCATTTT
clone_size: NA; d_call: TRBD1; v_call: TRBV5-8; j_call: TRBJ2-7; cdr3_aa: CASSWDRGGEQYF; cdr3_nt: TGTGCCAGCAGCTGGGACAGGGGTGGCGAGCAGTACTTC
clone_size: NA; d_call: TRBD1; v_call: TRBV5-1; j_call: TRBJ2-7; cdr3_aa: CASSLETPGGGYEQYF; cdr3_nt: TGCGCCAGCAGCTTGGAAACCCCAGGGGGCGGGTACGAGCAGTACTTC
clone_size: NA; d_call: NA; v_call: TRBV29-1; j_call: TRBJ1-2; cdr3_aa: CSVEAENYGYTF; cdr3_nt: TGCAGCGTTGAAGCCGAAAACTATGGCTACACCTTC
clone_size: NA; d_call: NA; v_call: TRBV28; j_call: TRBJ2-4; cdr3_aa: CASKNPRIKNIQYF; cdr3_nt: TGTGCCAGCAAGAACCCCAGGATTAAAAACATTCAGTACTTC
clone_size: NA; d_call: TRBD1; v_call: TRBV19; j_call: TRBJ1-5; cdr3_aa: CASTPTGNRNQPQHF; cdr3_nt: TGTGCCAGTACCCCGACAGGGAACCGCAATCAGCCCCAGCATTTT
clone_size: NA; d_call: NA; v_call: TRBV29-1; j_call: TRBJ1-4; cdr3_aa: CSVDETFGQLFF; cdr3_nt: TGCAGCGTTGATGAGACCTTTGGGCAACTGTTTTTT
clone_size: NA; d_call: NA; v_call: TRBV21-1; j_call: TRBJ1-6; cdr3_aa: CASPPKGGTLHF; cdr3_nt: TGTGCCAGCCCCCCTAAGGGTGGTACCCTCCACTTT
clone_size: once; d_call: NA; v_call: TRBV6-6; j_call: TRBJ1-3; cdr3_aa: CASSYGAGNTIYF; cdr3_nt: TGTGCCAGCAGTTACGGAGCTGGAAACACCATATATTTT
clone_size: NA; d_call: TRBD1; v_call: TRBV4-1; j_call: TRBJ1-3; cdr3_aa: CASSQMGQGIGNTIYF; cdr3_nt: TGCGCCAGCAGCCAAATGGGACAGGGTATTGGAAACACCATATATTTT
clone_size: NA; d_call: NA; v_call: TRBV2; j_call: TRBJ1-2; cdr3_aa: CASTGTQGVGGYTF; cdr3_nt: TGTGCCAGCACCGGGACGCAGGGTGTAGGGGGCTACACCTTC
clone_size: once; d_call: NA; v_call: TRBV18; j_call: TRBJ1-1; cdr3_aa: CASSSLNQRNTEAFF; cdr3_nt: TGTGCCAGCTCATCACTGAATCAAAGGAACACTGAAGCTTTCTTT
clone_size: few; d_call: TRBD2; v_call: TRBV3-1/TRBV3-2; j_call: TRBJ2-2; cdr3_aa: CASSRGVREGLAGELFF; cdr3_nt: TGTGCCAGCAGCCGGGGCGTGCGGGAGGGCCTAGCCGGGGAGCTGTTTTTT
clone_size: NA; d_call: TRBD2; v_call: TRBV28; j_call: TRBJ2-1; cdr3_aa: CASSSPSGRSREQFF; cdr3_nt: TGTGCCAGCAGTTCTCCTAGCGGGAGGTCTAGGGAGCAGTTCTTC
clone_size: once; d_call: TRBD1; v_call: TRBV27; j_call: TRBJ1-3; cdr3_aa: CASSPRTGAISGNTIYF; cdr3_nt: TGTGCCAGCAGTCCCAGGACAGGGGCCATCTCTGGAAACACCATATATTTT
clone_size: NA; d_call: NA; v_call: TRBV7-2; j_call: TRBJ2-2; cdr3_aa: CASSSSTGSAGELFF; cdr3_nt: TGTGCCAGCAGCTCCAGCACAGGATCTGCCGGGGAGCTGTTTTTT
clone_size: once; d_call: TRBD1; v_call: TRBV7-9; j_call: TRBJ1-1; cdr3_aa: CASSPWTGAKEAFF; cdr3_nt: TGTGCCAGCAGCCCATGGACAGGCGCTAAAGAAGCTTTCTTT
clone_size: NA; d_call: TRBD1; v_call: TRBV4-2; j_call: TRBJ2-1; cdr3_aa: CASRTGTGSLNEQFF; cdr3_nt: TGTGCCAGCAGAACCGGGACAGGGTCACTTAATGAGCAGTTCTTC
clone_size: once; d_call: TRBD1; v_call: TRBV5-1; j_call: TRBJ1-3; cdr3_aa: CASSSGGSGNTIYF; cdr3_nt: TGCGCCAGCAGCTCAGGGGGCTCTGGAAACACCATATATTTT
clone_size: NA; d_call: TRBD2; v_call: TRBV28; j_call: TRBJ2-1; cdr3_aa: CASSLAGGSYNEQFF; cdr3_nt: TGTGCCAGCAGCCTAGCGGGAGGGTCCTACAATGAGCAGTTCTTC
clone_size: NA; d_call: NA; v_call: TRBV7-8; j_call: TRBJ2-3; cdr3_aa: CASSPNTDTQYF; cdr3_nt: TGTGCCAGCAGCCCCAACACAGATACGCAGTATTTT
clone_size: once; d_call: TRBD1; v_call: TRBV2; j_call: TRBJ1-5; cdr3_aa: CASSIGTGVNQPQHF; cdr3_nt: TGTGCCAGCAGTATAGGGACAGGGGTCAATCAGCCCCAGCATTTT
clone_size: NA; d_call: TRBD1; v_call: TRBV7-8; j_call: TRBJ1-5; cdr3_aa: CASSHRDRNQPQHF; cdr3_nt: TGTGCCAGCAGCCACCGGGACAGGAATCAGCCCCAGCATTTT
clone_size: NA; d_call: NA; v_call: TRBV11-1; j_call: TRBJ2-1; cdr3_aa: CASRLSEETFF; cdr3_nt: TGTGCCAGCAGGCTTTCGGAGGAGACGTTCTTC
clone_size: NA; d_call: NA; v_call: TRBV4-3; j_call: TRBJ1-6; cdr3_aa: CASSQEMGPFSPLHF; cdr3_nt: TGCGCCAGCAGCCAAGAGATGGGTCCCTTTTCACCCCTCCACTTT
clone_size: NA; d_call: TRBD1; v_call: TRBV28; j_call: TRBJ2-4; cdr3_aa: CASRAGTGWDIQYF; cdr3_nt: TGTGCCAGCCGGGCCGGGACAGGCTGGGACATTCAGTACTTC
clone_size: NA; d_call: NA; v_call: TRBV5-1; j_call: TRBJ2-2; cdr3_aa: CASSLTGDTGELFF; cdr3_nt: TGCGCCAGCAGCTTGACAGGAGACACCGGGGAGCTGTTTTTT
clone_size: NA; d_call: NA; v_call: TRBV27; j_call: TRBJ2-3; cdr3_aa: CASCPVLVTDTQYF; cdr3_nt: TGTGCCAGCTGTCCCGTTCTCGTCACAGATACGCAGTATTTT
clone_size: NA; d_call: TRBD1; v_call: TRBV7-9; j_call: TRBJ1-1; cdr3_aa: CASSRGTGNTEAFF; cdr3_nt: TGTGCCAGCAGCCGAGGGACAGGGAACACTGAAGCTTTCTTT
clone_size: NA; d_call: NA; v_call: TRBV7-9; j_call: TRBJ1-1; cdr3_aa: CASSPPVQNTEAFF; cdr3_nt: TGTGCCAGCAGCCCGCCGGTCCAGAACACTGAAGCTTTCTTT
clone_size: NA; d_call: NA; v_call: TRBV7-9; j_call: TRBJ1-1; cdr3_aa: CASSLVGPSRGTEAFF; cdr3_nt: TGTGCCAGCAGCTTAGTAGGCCCCAGTCGGGGGACTGAAGCTTTCTTT
clone_size: NA; d_call: NA; v_call: TRBV19; j_call: TRBJ1-5; cdr3_aa: CASSIGGMQPQHF; cdr3_nt: TGTGCCAGTAGTATAGGGGGAATGCAGCCCCAGCATTTT
clone_size: NA; d_call: NA; v_call: TRBV28; j_call: TRBJ2-1; cdr3_aa: CASSNQAIGANEQFF; cdr3_nt: TGTGCCAGCAGTAATCAGGCTATAGGCGCCAATGAGCAGTTCTTC
clone_size: NA; d_call: NA; v_call: TRBV6-1; j_call: TRBJ2-4; cdr3_aa: CASSEILLNIQYF; cdr3_nt: TGTGCCAGCAGTGAAATCCTGTTAAACATTCAGTACTTC
clone_size: NA; d_call: NA; v_call: TRBV9; j_call: TRBJ2-3; cdr3_aa: CASSVAVGLTDTQYF; cdr3_nt: TGTGCCAGCAGCGTAGCGGTGGGACTCACAGATACGCAGTATTTT
clone_size: NA; d_call: TRBD1; v_call: TRBV24-1; j_call: TRBJ2-2; cdr3_aa: CATGGQGQTGELFF; cdr3_nt: TGTGCCACCGGGGGACAGGGGCAAACCGGGGAGCTGTTTTTT
clone_size: NA; d_call: NA; v_call: TRBV5-8; j_call: TRBJ1-4; cdr3_aa: CASSFEGRGSEKLFF; cdr3_nt: TGTGCCAGCAGCTTTGAGGGCCGGGGGAGTGAAAAACTGTTTTTT
clone_size: NA; d_call: TRBD1; v_call: TRBV5-1; j_call: TRBJ1-4; cdr3_aa: CASSRASGQGGLFF; cdr3_nt: TGCGCCAGCAGCAGAGCTTCCGGACAGGGTGGACTGTTTTTT
clone_size: NA; d_call: TRBD1; v_call: TRBV3-1/TRBV3-2; j_call: TRBJ2-3; cdr3_aa: CASSKTGTGGVDTQYF; cdr3_nt: TGTGCCAGCAGCAAGACCGGGACAGGGGGCGTAGATACGCAGTATTTT
clone_size: NA; d_call: NA; v_call: TRBV7-9; j_call: TRBJ2-3; cdr3_aa: CASSFPSTDTQYF; cdr3_nt: TGTGCCAGCAGCTTTCCATCCACAGATACGCAGTATTTT